This T cell receptor beta chain was recovered during a study of cytomegalovirus exposure and HLA in healthy donors. Study-wide background: In an earlier analysis, some 110 million unique TCR beta sequences were found from some 200 million T cells. Whole-study findings and limits: The authors later linked a missense DCLRE1C variant to TCR beta V- and J-gene trimming.

On this clone itself: The antigen is undetermined.

It was with 60 Vbeta and 13 Jbeta primers that the PCR ran. Only in-frame clones appear in the TCRdb table, and some are missing; sequencing was by immunoSEQ multiplex PCR. The sample includes about 120,000 clones, around 77% of them seen just once. The V gene end was trimmed by 5 bases and the J gene end by 4 bases; junction bases not matched to a gene: 8. The CDR3 extends over 14 amino acids. Germline CDR1 SGHRS, CDR2 YFSETQ. This rearrangement joins TRBV5-1 to TRBJ1-1, with TRBD1 matching over 7 bases. The clonotype comes from a man younger than 30 in good health and CMV-seropositive. Sequenced: PBMCs. The CDR3 sequence is CASRVSGGSTEAFF. For the CDR3, the DNA is TGCGCCAGCAGAGTTTCAGGGGGTAGCACTGAAGCTTTCTTT.